Below, 25 T cell receptor beta chains from the same sample are listed, as sequenced in a study of blood T cell repertoires in COVID-19. Produced via immunoSEQ multiplex PCR; TCRdb's table is partial and in-frame only. In the table there are about 290,000 clones, 85% of which are singletons. The sequencing sample was made of peripheral blood. Every receptor here comes from a woman in her 50s with active or convalescent COVID-19.

The genes are TRBV3-1 (or the pseudogene TRBV3-2) and TRBJ1-2; D is ambiguous. Germline V CDR1 and CDR2: LGHDT, YNNKEL (reference sequence). The V gene lost 0 bases and the J gene lost 7 bases, with 12 bases spanning the gap. CDR3 length: 14 residues. CDR3 bases: TGTGCCAGCAGCCAAGATCGGGGTGGTCGTGGCTACACCTTC. This translates into CASSQDRGGRGYTF.

This clone has ten or more counts. This chain links TRBV9 with TRBJ2-1, with D tentatively TRBD2 (6 bases). Trimming took 3 bases from V and 2 from J, leaving 15 bases between them. Germline V gene lookup returns CDR1 SGDLS and CDR2 YYNGEE. The CDR3 spans 16 residues. The CDR3 loop is CASSGGARGPYNEQFF. CDR3 bases: TGTGCCAGCAGCGGAGGTGCGCGGGGACCCTACAATGAGCAGTTCTTC.

The gene calls are TRBV15 and TRBJ2-5; 9 bases match TRBD1. Unmatched junction bases numbered 4, after V lost 0 bases and J lost 5 bases. The CDR3 extends over 15 amino acids. The germline CDR1 and CDR2 sequences are LNHNV and YYDKDF (reference sequence). CDR3 coding DNA: TGTGCCACCAGCAGAGATAACAGGGGGCGGGAGACCCAGTACTTC. It translates to CATSRDNRGRETQYF. Full variable domain (rest looked up from reference TRBV15 and TRBJ2-5): DAMVIQNPRYQVTQFGKPVTLSCSQTLNHNVMYWYQQKSSQAPKLLFHYYDKDFNNEADTPDNFQSRRPNTSFCFLDIRSPGLGDTAMYLCATSRDNRGRETQYFGPGTRLLVL.

This clone was seen once. The chain is built from TRBV9 and TRBJ2-7, with TRBD2 identical over 10 bases. CDR1 SGDLS and CDR2 YYNGEE come from the germline V gene. The junction had 8 bases not matched to a gene; V was cut back by 0 bases and J by 2 bases. The CDR3 consists of 17 residues. The CDR3 loop reads CASSVVPAGGPAYEQYF. The CDR3 DNA follows: TGTGCCAGCAGCGTAGTCCCAGCGGGGGGGCCGGCCTACGAGCAGTACTTC.

The CDR3 nucleotides are TGTGCCAGCAGCCCAGGACCCGGGAGGGGGGAGACCCAGTACTTC. Its protein is CASSPGPGRGETQYF. The V gene is TRBV7-6, the J gene TRBJ2-5; 8 nucleotides agree with TRBD2. CDR1 is SGHVS, CDR2 FNYEAQ, per germline. The CDR3 extends over 15 amino acids. V shed 5 bases, J shed 5 bases, and the junction held 10 bases outside the gene matches.

This chain joins TRBV2 and TRBJ2-3, with D perhaps TRBD1 (6 bases). Trimming took off 11 bases at V and 5 bases at J, with 17 bases between the two ends. This CDR3 has 13 residues. CDR1 SNHLY and CDR2 FYNNEI come from the germline V gene. The CDR3 DNA follows: TGTGCCCTACAACAGGGTGAGGGAGATACGCAGTATTTT. The encoded protein is CALQQGEGDTQYF.

V usage is TRBV27 and J usage is TRBJ1-2, with TRBD1 as a possible D gene (5 bases). The ends were cut back, 6 bases at V and 8 bases at J, with 19 bases in the middle. Looked up from germline, CDR1 is MNHEY and CDR2 is SMNVEV (reference sequence). This CDR3 spans 14 amino acids. The CDR3 is CASRAGPPEQGYTF. Written as DNA, the CDR3 is TGTGCCAGCAGAGCGGGACCACCGGAGCAGGGCTACACCTTC.

Here the CDR3 DNA reads TGTGCCAGCAGTGACTCCTTCGGGGGTGGATGGGCTGAAGCTTTCTTT. It specifies CASSDSFGGGWAEAFF. This chain links TRBV6-4 with TRBJ1-1, with TRBD1 as a possible D gene (5 bases). The germline V gene encodes CDR1 MRHNA and CDR2 SNTAGT. CDR3 length equals 16 residues. The V gene lost 0 bases and the J gene lost 6 bases, with 17 bases spanning the gap.

The chain has TRBV9 and TRBJ2-2; 7 positions match TRBD1. The length of the CDR3 is 14 residues. The germline gives CDR1 SGDLS, CDR2 YYNGEE. J gave up 6 bases and V 2 bases, and 4 bases lay outside the gene matches. CDR3 DNA sequence: TGTGCCAGCAGCGTGCAGGGACAGTCCGGGGAGCTGTTTTTT. Its translation: CASSVQGQSGELFF.

This rearrangement joins TRBV19 to TRBJ2-6, with a tentative D call TRBD1 (6 bases). Trimming stripped 5 bases from V and 1 base from J, with 6 bases between. CDR1 is LNHDA and CDR2 is SQIVND in the germline V gene (reference sequence). CDR3 length equals 14 residues. The CDR3 DNA follows: TGTGCCAGTAGTCAGGGGTCTGGGGCCAACGTCCTGACTTTC. As protein: CASSQGSGANVLTF.

This clone appeared once. The rearrangement uses TRBV27 and TRBJ2-1; 8 nucleotides match TRBD1. CDR3 length: 17 amino acids. After removal of 6 bases from V and 2 bases from J, the junction contained 12 bases not matched to a gene. CDR1 MNHEY and CDR2 SMNVEV come from the germline V gene (reference sequence). CDR3 sequence: CASSRQGLRITYNEQFF. DNA of the CDR3: TGTGCCAGCAGCCGACAGGGGCTAAGGATTACCTACAATGAGCAGTTCTTC.

V gene TRBV2 combines with J gene TRBJ2-1; 9 bases are a match to TRBD2. CDR1 and CDR2 from the germline V gene are SNHLY and FYNNEI. The CDR3 length is 15 residues. Trimming cost V 7 bases and J 4 bases; bases outside gene matches: 8. The CDR3 DNA reads TGTGCCAGCAAACCACTAGCGGGCAAGTACAATGAGCAGTTCTTC. Amino acid sequence: CASKPLAGKYNEQFF.

The chain is built from TRBV6-1 and TRBJ1-1; no reliable D call. The CDR3 has 16 residues. Deletions cut 2 bases from V and 2 bases from J, with 15 bases between. Germline-derived CDR1 and CDR2 are MNHNS and SASEGT. CDR3 protein: CASSEIPGGVNTEAFF. The DNA of the CDR3 is TGTGCCAGCAGTGAAATCCCGGGAGGAGTTAACACTGAAGCTTTCTTT.

This clone appeared once. The rearrangement links TRBV28 to TRBJ2-7; D might be TRBD2 (7 bases). V gave up 5 bases and J gave up 5 bases, with 19 bases separating them. The CDR3 is 15 residues long. The germline CDR1 and CDR2 sequences are MDHEN and SYDVKM. Here the CDR3 reads CASSTPRGGSNEQYF. Here the CDR3 DNA reads TGTGCCAGCAGTACCCCTAGGGGGGGAAGTAACGAGCAGTACTTC.

This clone was counted at least ten times. The CDR3 sequence is CASRPRTLGKLFF. The CDR3 DNA sequence: TGTGCCAGCAGACCTAGGACATTGGGAAAACTGTTTTTT. The chain couples TRBV6-5 to TRBJ1-4; D may be TRBD1 (5 bases). Germline V CDR1 and CDR2: MNHEY, SVGAGI. V lost 6 bases and J 10 bases, leaving 15 bases between the germline ends. The CDR3 length is 13 residues.

V is TRBV27 and J is TRBJ2-5; 12 bases line up with TRBD2. Germline CDR1 and CDR2: MNHEY and SMNVEV (reference sequence). This CDR3 comprises 14 residues. Trimming cost V 8 bases and J 7 bases; bases outside gene matches: 8. Here the CDR3 DNA reads TGTGCCAGCGGACTAGCGGGACAGGGGAGGACCCAGTACTTC. This gives the protein CASGLAGQGRTQYF.

The rearrangement joins TRBV28 to TRBJ2-7, with a tentative D call TRBD1 (6 bases). Trimming left V 4 bases short and J 4 bases short, with 17 bases between. Germline V gene sequence: CDR1 MDHEN, CDR2 SYDVKM. The CDR3 covers 15 residues. The CDR3 loop is CASSSPPPDSYEQYF. DNA of the CDR3: TGTGCCAGCAGTTCTCCCCCCCCGGACAGTTACGAGCAGTACTTC.

The CDR3 nucleotides read TGTGCCAGCAGTCAGGACAGGGCCACCTCCTACGAGCAGTACTTC. Amino acid sequence: CASSQDRATSYEQYF. The gene calls are TRBV2 and TRBJ2-7, with 8 bases fitting TRBD1. Looked up from germline, CDR1 is SNHLY and CDR2 is FYNNEI. This CDR3 comprises 15 residues. V was pared by 5 bases and J by 0 bases, with 6 bases of the junction left unmatched.

The table lists this clone with a count of one. The chain employs TRBV30 and TRBJ1-1; D might be TRBD1 (6 bases). The CDR3 spans 14 residues. Trimming took off 1 base at V and 3 bases at J, with 12 bases between the two ends. From germline, CDR1 is GTSNPN and CDR2 SVGIG (reference sequence). In DNA form, the CDR3 reads TGTGCCTGGAGTGGTGGCTACAGGGACACTGAAGCTTTCTTT. Amino acids: CAWSGGYRDTEAFF.

The V gene is TRBV6-4, the J gene TRBJ2-1; D unclear. The CDR3 consists of 15 residues. Trimming took 6 bases from V and 8 from J, leaving 20 bases between them. CDR1 and CDR2 from the germline V gene are MRHNA and SNTAGT. DNA for the CDR3: TGTGCCAGCAGGCACCCCCTAACCCGGCGGTATGAGCAGTTCTTC. Protein product: CASRHPLTRRYEQFF.

Of note for this clone: The identical CDR3 is also encoded by other nucleotide sequences in the sample. The chain employs TRBV29-1 and TRBJ1-1, with a tentative D call TRBD1 (6 bases). Between the trimmed V and J ends, which lost 4 bases and 1 base, there was a span of 7 bases. The CDR3 length is 12 residues. Germline V gives CDR1 SQVTM, CDR2 ANQGSEA. CDR3 DNA: TGCAGCGTTGTACAGGGGAACACTGAAGCTTTCTTT. Residues: CSVVQGNTEAFF.

This chain uses TRBV27 with TRBJ2-1; 10 bases are a match to TRBD2. The CDR3 totals 19 residues. J gave up 6 bases and V 2 bases, and 16 bases lay outside the gene matches. Germline CDR1 and CDR2: MNHEY and SMNVEV (reference sequence). The CDR3 DNA sequence: TGTGCCAGCAGTTTAATGGGGGGCTCTAGCGGGAGCCCACGCAATGAGCAGTTCTTC. This codes for CASSLMGGSSGSPRNEQFF.

The chain carries TRBV12-5 and TRBJ1-2; TRBD1 might be the D (6 bases). The CDR3 loop spans 12 amino acids. The germline CDR1 and CDR2 sequences are LGHNT and FRNRAP. In nucleotides, the CDR3 is TGTGTTAGCGCGGCCGACAGGCGGGGCTACACCTTC. As protein: CVSAADRRGYTF.

This clone is a singleton in its sample. The V gene is TRBV30, the J gene TRBJ2-1; D not certain. V was trimmed by 3 bases and J by 7 bases, leaving 4 bases between them. Germline V gene lookup returns CDR1 GTSNPN and CDR2 SVGIG (reference sequence). The CDR3 runs to 10 residues. The CDR3 region is CAWRRNEQFF. CDR3 sequence (DNA): TGTGCCTGGAGGCGGAATGAGCAGTTCTTC.

V usage is TRBV29-1 and J usage is TRBJ2-4; 13 bases fit TRBD2. After removal of 6 bases from V and 0 bases from J, the junction contained 8 bases not matched to a gene. The germline CDR1 and CDR2 sequences are SQVTM and ANQGSEA. This CDR3 has 17 residues. This CDR3 is CSVVGLAGDVAKNIQYF. DNA of the CDR3: TGCAGCGTCGTCGGACTAGCGGGAGATGTAGCCAAAAACATTCAGTACTTC.